This TCR beta chain was profiled in a study of T cell responses to AZD1222 COVID-19 vaccine. Study-level points and caveats: Targeting of unmutated variant regions was reportedly seen in nearly half of spike-specific TCRs. Repertoire samples came only from after the peak T cell response. With dominance at 160-218 and 743-854, vaccine-associated CD4 TCRs spanned spike.

The junction had 13 bases not matched to a gene; V was cut back by 0 bases and J by 2 bases. Germline V gives CDR1 ENHRY, CDR2 SYGVKD. This CDR3 contains 19 residues. Assay: immunoSEQ multiplex PCR; the TCRdb copy retains only in-frame clones and omits some. The sample consists of 90,000 to 120,000 clones, roughly 85% of them appearing once. As for this clone: Its antigen is as yet unknown.

V and J are TRBV10-3 and TRBJ1-3; 7 nucleotides line up with TRBD1. This specimen consisted of peripheral blood, obtained 28 days after the second AZD1222 dose. The sequence derives from an adult who received the AZD1222 COVID-19 vaccine. CDR3 sequence: CAISESFNDRDFAGNTIYF. In DNA form, the CDR3 reads TGTGCCATCAGTGAGTCTTTTAATGACAGGGACTTTGCTGGAAACACCATATATTTT.